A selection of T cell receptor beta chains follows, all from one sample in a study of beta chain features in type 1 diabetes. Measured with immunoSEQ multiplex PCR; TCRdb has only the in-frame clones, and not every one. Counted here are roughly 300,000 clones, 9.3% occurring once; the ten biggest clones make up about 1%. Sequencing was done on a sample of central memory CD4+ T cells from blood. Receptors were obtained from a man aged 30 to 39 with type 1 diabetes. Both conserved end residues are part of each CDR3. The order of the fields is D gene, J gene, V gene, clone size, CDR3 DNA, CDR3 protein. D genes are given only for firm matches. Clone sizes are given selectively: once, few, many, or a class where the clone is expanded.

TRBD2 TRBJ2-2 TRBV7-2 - TGTGCCAGCAGCAAGACTAGCGGAACCGGGGAGCTGTTTTTT CASSKTSGTGELFF
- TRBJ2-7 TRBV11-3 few TGTGCCAGCAGCCTGGACAGTGACTACGAGCAGTACTTC CASSLDSDYEQYF
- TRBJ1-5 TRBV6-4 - TGTGCCAGCAGCCTGAGTAGCAATCAGCCCCAGCATTTT CASSLSSNQPQHF
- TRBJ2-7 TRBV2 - TGTGCCAGCAGGGATTACGAGCAGTACTTC CASRDYEQYF
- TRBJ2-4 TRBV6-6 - TGTGCCATTGCTGGGGGGAACATTCAGTACTTC CAIAGGNIQYF
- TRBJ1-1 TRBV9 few TGTGCCAGCAGCTACGGATCAGTCATGAACACTGAAGCTTTCTTT CASSYGSVMNTEAFF
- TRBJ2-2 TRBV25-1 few TGTGCCAGCAGTGTCGAGGGTTGGACCGGGGAGCTGTTTTTT CASSVEGWTGELFF
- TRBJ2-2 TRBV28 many TGTGCCAGCAATCCCAGGAGGGACACCGGGGAGCTGTTTTTT CASNPRRDTGELFF
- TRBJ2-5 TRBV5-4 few TGTGCCAGCAGCTTGTCAGGGAAAGAGACCCAGTACTTC CASSLSGKETQYF
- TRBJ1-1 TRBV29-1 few TGCAGCGTTGTAAGGGGGTTGAACACTGAAGCTTTCTTT CSVVRGLNTEAFF
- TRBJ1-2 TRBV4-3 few TGCGCCAGCAGCCAAGATGCCAGGCCGAACTATGGCTACACCTTC CASSQDARPNYGYTF
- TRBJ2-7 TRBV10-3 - TGTGCCATCAGTGAGTCGGGATCCTACGAGCAGTACTTC CAISESGSYEQYF
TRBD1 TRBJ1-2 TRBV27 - TGTGCCAGCAGTTCGGGACAGTTCTATGGCTACACCTTC CASSSGQFYGYTF
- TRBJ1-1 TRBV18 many TGTGCCAGCTCAAGGTCAGAACTACCGAACACTGAAGCTTTCTTT CASSRSELPNTEAFF
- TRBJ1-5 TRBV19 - TGTGCCAGTAGTATAAGTCGCAATTATTATAGCAATCAGCCCCAGCATTTT CASSISRNYYSNQPQHF
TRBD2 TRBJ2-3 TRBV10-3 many TGTGCCAGCAAACTAGCGGGGAGCACAGATACGCAGTATTTT CASKLAGSTDTQYF
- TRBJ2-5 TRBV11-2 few TGTGCCAGCAGCTTATCCCCAGGGACAGAGACCCAGTACTTC CASSLSPGTETQYF
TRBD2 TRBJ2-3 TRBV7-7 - TGTGCCAGCAGCTTAGACGGGGGGTCAACAGATACGCAGTATTTT CASSLDGGSTDTQYF
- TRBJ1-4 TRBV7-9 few TGTGCCAGCAGCTCCTCCGCGGGGTTGGGGGAAAAACTGTTTTTT CASSSSAGLGEKLFF
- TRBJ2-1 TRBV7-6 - TGTGCCAGCAGCCCGGTTTGGCCGAACAATGAGCAGTTCTTC CASSPVWPNNEQFF
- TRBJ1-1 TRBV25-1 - TGTGCCAGCAGTGAATTCCCAGGCACTGAAGCTTTCTTT CASSEFPGTEAFF
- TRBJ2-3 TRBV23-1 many TGCGCCAGCAGTCCGGGAGATACGCAGTATTTT CASSPGDTQYF
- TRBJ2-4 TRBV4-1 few TGCGCCAGCAGCCAAGACACGCAAAACATTCAGTACTTC CASSQDTQNIQYF
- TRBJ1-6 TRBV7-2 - TGTGCCAGCAGCATAGAGAGCTCCTATAATTCACCCCTCCACTTT CASSIESSYNSPLHF
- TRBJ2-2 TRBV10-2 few TGCGCCAGCAGTGAGGAGGGGCGGAACACCGGGGAGCTGTTTTTT CASSEEGRNTGELFF
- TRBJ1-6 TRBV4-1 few TGCGCCAGCAGCCCGAAGGAGGGGCGTAGGTCGGATAATTCACCCCTCCACTTT CASSPKEGRRSDNSPLHF
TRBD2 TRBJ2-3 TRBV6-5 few TGTGCCAGCAGGGGGACTAGCGGGAACACAGATACGCAGTATTTT CASRGTSGNTDTQYF
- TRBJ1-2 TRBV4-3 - TGCGCCAGCAGCCAAGCCTTCGTACAGGGTGGCTATGGCTACACCTTC CASSQAFVQGGYGYTF
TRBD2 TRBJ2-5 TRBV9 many TGTGCCAGCAGCACCGGGACTAGCGGGGGGGCATCGATAGAGACCCAGTACTTC CASSTGTSGGASIETQYF
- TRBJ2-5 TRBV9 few TGTGCCAGCAGCGTAGACGCAAAGATAGAGACCCAGTACTTC CASSVDAKIETQYF
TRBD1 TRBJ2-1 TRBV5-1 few TGCGCCAGCAGCTTGGGACAGGGGGCTCACAATGAGCAGTTCTTC CASSLGQGAHNEQFF
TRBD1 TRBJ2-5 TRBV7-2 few TGTGCCAGCAGCGATCCGACAGGGGGTCCGGAGACCCAGTACTTC CASSDPTGGPETQYF
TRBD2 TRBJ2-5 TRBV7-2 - TGTGCCAGCAGCCAAGGGGTGGCGGGGGACCAGACCCAGTACTTC CASSQGVAGDQTQYF
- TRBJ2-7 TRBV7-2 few TGTGCCAGCAGCTTAAACAGACAGGCCCAGGAGTACTTC CASSLNRQAQEYF
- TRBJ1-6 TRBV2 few TGTGCCAGCAGTGACGGCAGGGTATTAGAATCACCCCTCCACTTT CASSDGRVLESPLHF
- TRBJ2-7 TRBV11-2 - TGTGCCAGCAGCTTAGATGTCCGTTCCTACGAGCAGTACTTC CASSLDVRSYEQYF
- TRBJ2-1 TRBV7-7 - TGTGCTAGCAGCTTAACAGGGAGCTCCTACAATGAGCAGTTCTTC CASSLTGSSYNEQFF
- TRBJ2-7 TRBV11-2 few TGTGCCAGCAGCTTAGGAGGTGGGAGCTCCTACGAGCAGTACTTC CASSLGGGSSYEQYF
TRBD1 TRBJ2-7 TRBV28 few TGTGCCAGCCGCACTGGACAGGGGCCCCTCTACGAGCAGTACTTC CASRTGQGPLYEQYF
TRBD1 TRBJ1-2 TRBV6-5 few TGTGCCAGCAGCCCGACAGGGGTCTATGGCTACACCTTC CASSPTGVYGYTF
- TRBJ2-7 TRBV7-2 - TGTGCCAGCAGCTTAGAGGGGGGGCCGCAGTACTTC CASSLEGGPQYF
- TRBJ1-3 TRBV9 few TGTGCCAGCTCTCAGGGCTCTGGAAACACCATATATTTT CASSQGSGNTIYF
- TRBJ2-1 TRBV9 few TGTGCCAGCAGCTACTCCTTAAGCTACAATGAGCAGTTCTTC CASSYSLSYNEQFF
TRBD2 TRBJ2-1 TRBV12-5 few TGTGCTAGTGGTTTGGGGACTAGCGGGGGTTTCGGTGAGCAGTTCTTC CASGLGTSGGFGEQFF
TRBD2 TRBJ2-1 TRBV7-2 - TGTGCCAGCAGCTTGGGGACTAGCGGATTGAATGAGCAGTTCTTC CASSLGTSGLNEQFF
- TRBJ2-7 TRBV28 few TGTGCCAGCAGTCCTCCCCCGGGGAGGCAGTACTTC CASSPPPGRQYF
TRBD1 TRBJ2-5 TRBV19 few TGTGCCACTACACCGCGACAGGGGACTTGGGAGACCCAGTACTTC CATTPRQGTWETQYF
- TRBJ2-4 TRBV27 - TGTGCCAGCAGTTTTGGGGCCTGCTTC CASSFGACF
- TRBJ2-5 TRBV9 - TGTGCCAGCAGCGTAGCTGCAACCCAAGAGACCCAGTACTTC CASSVAATQETQYF
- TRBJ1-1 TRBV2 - TGTGCCAGCACCTTCCAGGGGTTCCAAACCCACACTGAAGCTTTCTTT CASTFQGFQTHTEAFF
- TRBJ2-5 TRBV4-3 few TGCGCCAGCAGCCAAGATACCCCGGGGGACTCGAAGACCCAGTACTTC CASSQDTPGDSKTQYF
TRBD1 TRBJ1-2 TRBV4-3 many TGCGCCAGCAGCCAAGTACAGGGGCATGGCTACACCTTC CASSQVQGHGYTF
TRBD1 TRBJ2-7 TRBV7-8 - TGTGCCAGCAGCTCGGACAGGGGGCAAGTTAGCGAGCAGTACTTC CASSSDRGQVSEQYF